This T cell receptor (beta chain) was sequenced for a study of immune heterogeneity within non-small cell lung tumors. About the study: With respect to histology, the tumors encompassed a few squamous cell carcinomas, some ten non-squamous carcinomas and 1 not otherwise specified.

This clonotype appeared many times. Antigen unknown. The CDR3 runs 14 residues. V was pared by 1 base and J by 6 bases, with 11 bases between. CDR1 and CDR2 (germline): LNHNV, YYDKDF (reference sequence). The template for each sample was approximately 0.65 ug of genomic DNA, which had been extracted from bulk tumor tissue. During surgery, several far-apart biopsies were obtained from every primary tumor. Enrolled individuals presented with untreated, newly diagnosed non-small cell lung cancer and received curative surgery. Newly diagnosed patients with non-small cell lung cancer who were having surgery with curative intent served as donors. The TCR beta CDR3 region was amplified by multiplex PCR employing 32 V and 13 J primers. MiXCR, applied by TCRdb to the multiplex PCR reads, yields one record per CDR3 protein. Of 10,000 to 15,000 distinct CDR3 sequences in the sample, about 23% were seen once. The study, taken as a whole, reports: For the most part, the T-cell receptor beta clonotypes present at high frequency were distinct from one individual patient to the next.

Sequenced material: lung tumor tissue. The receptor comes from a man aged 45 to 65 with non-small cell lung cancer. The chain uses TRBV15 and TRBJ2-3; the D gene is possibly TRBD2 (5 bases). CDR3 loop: CATSRAGEMDTQYF. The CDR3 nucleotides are TGTGCCACCAGCAGAGCCGGGGAGATGGATACGCAGTATTTT. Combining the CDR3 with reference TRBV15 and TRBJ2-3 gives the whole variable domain DAMVIQNPRYQVTQFGKPVTLSCSQTLNHNVMYWYQQKSSQAPKLLFHYYDKDFNNEADTPDNFQSRRPNTSFCFLDIRSPGLGDTAMYLCATSRAGEMDTQYFGPGTRLTVL.